Listed below are T cell receptor beta chains from one sample, sequenced in a study of CD8 T cells in Susac syndrome. MiXCR, run by TCRdb on the immunoSEQ multiplex PCR reads, gives a single entry per CDR3 protein. The data contain 180,000 or so distinct CDR3 sequences, about 94% of them singletons. Sequenced: CD4+ T cells from PBMCs. All receptors derive from a human donor with Susac syndrome. Each CDR3 is given with its conserved first and last residue. Each record gives: clone size, J gene, V gene, D gene, CDR3 protein, CDR3 DNA. D genes are given only for firm matches. Clone size is shown for a subset of rows, as once, few, many or a class of expanded clone.

.	TRBJ2-7	TRBV11-2	.	CASSHDSHEQYF	TGTGCCAGCAGCCACGACAGCCACGAGCAGTACTTC
.	TRBJ2-1	TRBV18	TRBD1	CASSPTGGNEQFF	TGTGCCAGCTCACCCACAGGGGGGAATGAGCAGTTCTTC
.	TRBJ1-5	TRBV28	.	CASSYERQPQHF	TGTGCCAGCAGTTACGAGCGTCAGCCCCAGCATTTT
.	TRBJ1-2	TRBV28	.	CASSLTDYGYTF	TGTGCCAGCAGTTTAACAGACTATGGCTACACCTTC
.	TRBJ1-1	TRBV28	.	CASSLVQIMNTEAFF	TGTGCCAGCAGTTTGGTACAGATAATGAACACTGAAGCTTTCTTT
.	TRBJ2-7	TRBV5-1	TRBD1	CASSFTGDTYEQYF	TGCGCCAGCAGCTTTACAGGGGACACATACGAGCAGTACTTC
.	TRBJ1-1	TRBV19	.	CASSISGFRDTEAFF	TGTGCCAGTAGTATTAGTGGTTTTCGGGATACTGAAGCTTTCTTT
.	TRBJ2-7	TRBV7-2	.	CASSLAHTSYEQYF	TGTGCCAGCAGCTTAGCCCATACCTCCTACGAGCAGTACTTC
.	TRBJ1-1	TRBV12-3/TRBV12-4	.	CASSLSQPNTEAFF	TGTGCCAGCAGTTTGTCGCAGCCGAACACTGAAGCTTTCTTT
.	TRBJ1-2	TRBV18	.	CASSPRSGGQGGYGYTF	TGTGCCAGCTCACCAAGGAGTGGAGGGCAGGGAGGCTATGGCTACACCTTC
.	TRBJ2-2	TRBV4-3	TRBD1	CASSQDLNRGPTGELFF	TGCGCCAGCAGCCAAGATCTTAACAGGGGGCCCACCGGGGAGCTGTTTTTT
.	TRBJ1-3	TRBV7-7	.	CASSLHRYSGNTIYF	TGTGCTAGCAGCTTGCATAGGTACTCTGGAAACACCATATATTTT
.	TRBJ2-1	TRBV18	.	CASSLEQGGNEQFF	TGTGCCAGCTCACTGGAGCAGGGTGGGAATGAGCAGTTCTTC
.	TRBJ1-1	TRBV30	.	CAWSVVGETEAFF	TGTGCCTGGAGTGTAGTTGGGGAAACTGAAGCTTTCTTT
.	TRBJ2-2	TRBV25-1	.	CASSEGYLVDTGELFF	TGTGCCAGCAGTGAAGGGTATTTGGTTGACACCGGGGAGCTGTTTTTT
.	TRBJ2-1	TRBV30	TRBD2	CAWSLRAGGSDEQFF	TGTGCCTGGAGCTTAAGGGCGGGAGGGAGCGATGAGCAGTTCTTC
.	TRBJ2-7	TRBV18	.	CASSPPSGSEQYF	TGTGCCAGCTCACCACCCTCGGGCAGCGAGCAGTACTTC
.	TRBJ2-1	TRBV20-1	TRBD2	CSAATSGRTPYNEQFF	TGCAGTGCAGCGACTAGCGGGAGAACCCCCTACAATGAGCAGTTCTTC
.	TRBJ1-6	TRBV7-9	.	CASSSSLPGRYNSPLHF	TGTGCCAGCAGCTCCTCTCTACCTGGGCGCTATAATTCACCCCTCCACTTT
.	TRBJ2-7	TRBV14	.	CASSLSVSYEQYF	TGTGCCAGCAGCCTTAGCGTTTCCTACGAGCAGTACTTC
.	TRBJ2-5	TRBV5-1	TRBD1	CASSPGQGRIETQYF	TGCGCCAGCAGCCCCGGACAGGGAAGGATTGAGACCCAGTACTTC
.	TRBJ2-1	TRBV7-3	TRBD2	CASSLMASGYNEQFF	TGTGCCAGCAGCTTAATGGCTAGCGGATACAATGAGCAGTTCTTC
.	TRBJ2-2	TRBV12-3/TRBV12-4	TRBD2	CASSFSLAMNTGELFF	TGTGCCAGCAGTTTTTCACTAGCGATGAACACCGGGGAGCTGTTTTTT
once	TRBJ2-1	TRBV20-1	.	CSARGQALGEQFF	TGCAGTGCTAGAGGACAGGCATTGGGTGAGCAGTTCTTC
.	TRBJ2-7	TRBV7-9	TRBD2	CASSSPAGAYEQYF	TGTGCCAGCAGCTCCCCGGCGGGGGCCTACGAGCAGTACTTC
once	TRBJ2-1	TRBV14	.	CASSQDLSSEQFF	TGTGCCAGCAGCCAAGATCTTTCGAGTGAGCAGTTCTTC
.	TRBJ1-1	TRBV19	.	CASSSWQGKTEAFF	TGTGCCAGTAGTTCCTGGCAGGGGAAGACTGAAGCTTTCTTT
.	TRBJ1-5	TRBV28	.	CASSLQVHYQPQHF	TGTGCCAGCAGTTTACAGGTTCATTATCAGCCCCAGCATTTT
.	TRBJ2-1	TRBV19	.	CASTKDRSSYNEQFF	TGTGCCAGTACCAAAGACAGAAGCTCCTACAATGAGCAGTTCTTC
.	TRBJ2-7	TRBV20-1	.	CSAWEGFYEQYF	TGCAGTGCCTGGGAAGGTTTCTACGAGCAGTACTTC
.	TRBJ1-5	TRBV3-1	.	CASSQDLRGWAQPQHF	TGTGCCAGCAGCCAAGATTTGAGGGGGTGGGCTCAGCCCCAGCATTTT
once	TRBJ1-2	TRBV7-9	TRBD1	CASSLKTGNVQGRYGYTF	TGTGCCAGCAGCTTAAAGACAGGGAATGTGCAGGGGCGCTATGGCTACACCTTC
.	TRBJ1-3	TRBV5-8	.	CASSRSEGNTIYF	TGTGCCAGCAGCCGATCAGAAGGAAACACCATATATTTT
.	TRBJ2-7	TRBV5-1	.	CASTIGWGSTGSDEQYF	TGCGCCAGCACCATTGGGTGGGGGTCTACCGGGAGTGATGAGCAGTACTTC
.	TRBJ1-4	TRBV4-3	.	CASSQGPREKLFF	TGCGCCAGCAGCCAGGGACCCCGCGAAAAACTGTTTTTT
once	TRBJ2-1	TRBV9	.	CASSVALGRQDFDNEQFF	TGTGCCAGCAGCGTAGCGCTGGGGCGGCAGGACTTCGACAATGAGCAGTTCTTC
.	TRBJ2-7	TRBV7-2	.	CASSFARTYEQYF	TGTGCCAGCAGCTTTGCCAGGACCTACGAGCAGTACTTC